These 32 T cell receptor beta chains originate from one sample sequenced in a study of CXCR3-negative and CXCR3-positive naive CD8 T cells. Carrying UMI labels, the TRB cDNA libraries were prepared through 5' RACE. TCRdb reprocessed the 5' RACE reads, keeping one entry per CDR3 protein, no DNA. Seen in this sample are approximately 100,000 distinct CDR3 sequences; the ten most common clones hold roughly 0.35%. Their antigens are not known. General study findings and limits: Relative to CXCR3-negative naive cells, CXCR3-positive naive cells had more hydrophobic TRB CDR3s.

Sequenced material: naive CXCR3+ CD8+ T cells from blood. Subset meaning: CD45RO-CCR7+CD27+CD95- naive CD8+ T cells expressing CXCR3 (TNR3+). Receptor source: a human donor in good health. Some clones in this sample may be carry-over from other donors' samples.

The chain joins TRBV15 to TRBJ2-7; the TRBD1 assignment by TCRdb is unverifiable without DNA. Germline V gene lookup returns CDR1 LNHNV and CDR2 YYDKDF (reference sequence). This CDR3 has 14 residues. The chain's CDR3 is CTTSTTGHPYEQYF.

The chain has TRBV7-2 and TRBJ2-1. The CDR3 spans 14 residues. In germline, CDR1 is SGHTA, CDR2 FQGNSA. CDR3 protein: CASSLARGLDEQLF.

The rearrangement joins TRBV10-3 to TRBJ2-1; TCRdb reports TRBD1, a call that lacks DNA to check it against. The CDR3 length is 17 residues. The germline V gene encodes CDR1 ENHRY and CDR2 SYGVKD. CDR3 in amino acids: CAISDSDRGRRFDEQFF.

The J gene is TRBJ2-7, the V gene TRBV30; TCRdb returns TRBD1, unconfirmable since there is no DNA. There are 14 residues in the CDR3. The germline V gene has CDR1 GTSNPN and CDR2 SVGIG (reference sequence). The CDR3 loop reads CAWSPAGGIYEQYF.

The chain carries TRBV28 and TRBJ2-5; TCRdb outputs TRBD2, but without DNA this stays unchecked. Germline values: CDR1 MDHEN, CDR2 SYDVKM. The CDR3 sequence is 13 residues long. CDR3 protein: CASSFSEGETQYF.

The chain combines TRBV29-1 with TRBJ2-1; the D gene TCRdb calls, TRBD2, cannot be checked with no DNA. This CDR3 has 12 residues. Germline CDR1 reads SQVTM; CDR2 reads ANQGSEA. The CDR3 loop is CSVEGLRNEQFF.

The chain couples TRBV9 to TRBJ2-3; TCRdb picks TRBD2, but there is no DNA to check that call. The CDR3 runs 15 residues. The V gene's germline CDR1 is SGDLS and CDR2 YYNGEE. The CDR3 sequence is CASSTGTSGRDTQYF. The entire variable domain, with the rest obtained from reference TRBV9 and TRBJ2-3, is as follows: DSGVTQTPKHLITATGQRVTLRCSPRSGDLSVYWYQQSLDQGLQFLIQYYNGEERAKGNILERFSAQQFPDLHSELNLSSLELGDSALYFCASSTGTSGRDTQYFGPGTRLTVL.

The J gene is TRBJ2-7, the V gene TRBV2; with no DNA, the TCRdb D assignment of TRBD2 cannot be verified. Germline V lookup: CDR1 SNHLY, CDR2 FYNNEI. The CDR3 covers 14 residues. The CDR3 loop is CASSDGTWLYEQYF.

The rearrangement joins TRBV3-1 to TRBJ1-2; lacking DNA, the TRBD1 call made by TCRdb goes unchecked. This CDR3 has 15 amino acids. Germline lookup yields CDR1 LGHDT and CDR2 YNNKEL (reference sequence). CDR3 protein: CASSQARGTGYGYTF.

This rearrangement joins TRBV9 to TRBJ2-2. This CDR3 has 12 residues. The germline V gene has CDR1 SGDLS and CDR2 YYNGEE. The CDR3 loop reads CASSQATGELFF.

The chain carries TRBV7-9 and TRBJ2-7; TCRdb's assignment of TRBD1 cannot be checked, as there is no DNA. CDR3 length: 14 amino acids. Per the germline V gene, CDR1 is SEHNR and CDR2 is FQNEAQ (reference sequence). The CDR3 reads CASSWRDRGYEQYF. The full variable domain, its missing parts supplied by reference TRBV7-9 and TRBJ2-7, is DTGVSQNPRHKITKRGQNVTFRCDPISEHNRLYWYRQTLGQGPEFLTYFQNEAQLEKSRLLSDRFSAERPKGSFSTLEIQRTEQGDSAMYLCASSWRDRGYEQYFGPGTRLTVT.

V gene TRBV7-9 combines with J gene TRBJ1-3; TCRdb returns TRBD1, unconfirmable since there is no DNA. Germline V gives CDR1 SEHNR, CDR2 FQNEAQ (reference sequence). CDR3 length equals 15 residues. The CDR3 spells CASSFEQGAGNTIYF.

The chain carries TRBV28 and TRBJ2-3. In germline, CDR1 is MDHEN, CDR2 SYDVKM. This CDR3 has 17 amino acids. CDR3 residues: CASSPVGVGAGTDTQYF.

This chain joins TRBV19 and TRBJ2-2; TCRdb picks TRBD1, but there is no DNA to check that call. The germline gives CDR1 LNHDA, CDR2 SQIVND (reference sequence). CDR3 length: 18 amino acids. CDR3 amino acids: CASSWATVRGTGSPELFF.

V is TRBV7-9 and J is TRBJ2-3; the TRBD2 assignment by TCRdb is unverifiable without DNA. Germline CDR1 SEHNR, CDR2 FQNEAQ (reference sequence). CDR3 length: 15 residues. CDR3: CASSRGIQITDTQYF.

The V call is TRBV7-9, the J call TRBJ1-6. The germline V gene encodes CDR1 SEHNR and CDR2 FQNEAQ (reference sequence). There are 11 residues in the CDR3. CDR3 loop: CANEGNSPLHF.

CDR3 amino acids: CATSSQGVNEQYF. The V gene is TRBV28, the J gene TRBJ2-7; the TCRdb call, TRBD1, lacks DNA for checking. Germline V gene lookup returns CDR1 MDHEN and CDR2 SYDVKM. The CDR3 runs 13 residues. The complete variable domain, with remaining parts taken from reference TRBV28 and TRBJ2-7, reads DVKVTQSSRYLVKRTGEKVFLECVQDMDHENMFWYRQDPGLGLRLIYFSYDVKMKEKGDIPEGYSVSREKKERFSLILESASTNQTSMYLCATSSQGVNEQYFGPGTRLTVT.

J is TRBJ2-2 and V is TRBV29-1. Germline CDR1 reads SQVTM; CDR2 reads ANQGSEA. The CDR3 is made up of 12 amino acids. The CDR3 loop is CSVEDLTGELFF.

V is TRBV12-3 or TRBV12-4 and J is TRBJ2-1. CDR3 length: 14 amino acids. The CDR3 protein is CASSLSVTYNEQFF.

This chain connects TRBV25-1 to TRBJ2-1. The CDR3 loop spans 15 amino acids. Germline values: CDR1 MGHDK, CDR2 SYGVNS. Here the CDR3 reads CASSDWYASYNEQFF.

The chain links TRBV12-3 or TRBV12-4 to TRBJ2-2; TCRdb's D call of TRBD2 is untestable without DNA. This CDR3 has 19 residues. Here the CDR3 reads CASSFLYLAGGPDTGELFF.

The CDR3 is CASSQDRQTQYF. The chain joins TRBV4-3 to TRBJ2-5. CDR1 LGHNA and CDR2 YSLEER come from the germline V gene. The CDR3 contains 12 residues.

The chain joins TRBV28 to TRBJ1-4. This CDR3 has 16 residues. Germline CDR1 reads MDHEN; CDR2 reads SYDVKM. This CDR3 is CASSVRTVTTNEKLFF.

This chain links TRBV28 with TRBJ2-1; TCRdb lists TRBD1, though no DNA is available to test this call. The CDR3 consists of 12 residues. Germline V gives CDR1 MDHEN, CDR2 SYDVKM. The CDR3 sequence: CASSLLQGDLFF.

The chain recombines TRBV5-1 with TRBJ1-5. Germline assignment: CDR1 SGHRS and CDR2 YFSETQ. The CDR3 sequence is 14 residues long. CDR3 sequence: CASSSGLSDQPQHF.

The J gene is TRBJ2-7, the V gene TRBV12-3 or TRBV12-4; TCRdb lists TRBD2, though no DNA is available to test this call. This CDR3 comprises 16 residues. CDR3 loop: CASSFLKTSGGSEQYF.

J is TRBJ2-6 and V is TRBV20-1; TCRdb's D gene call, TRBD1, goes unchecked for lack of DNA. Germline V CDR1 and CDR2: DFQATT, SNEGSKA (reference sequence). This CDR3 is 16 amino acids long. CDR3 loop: CSARTTGGNGANVLTF.

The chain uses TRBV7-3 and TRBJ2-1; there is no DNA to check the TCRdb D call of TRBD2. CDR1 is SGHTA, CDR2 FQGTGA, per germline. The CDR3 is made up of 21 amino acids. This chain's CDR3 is CASSLILGTSGSRDSYNEQFF. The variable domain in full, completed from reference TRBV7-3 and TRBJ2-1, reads GAGVSQTPSNKVTEKGKYVELRCDPISGHTALYWYRQSLGQGPEFLIYFQGTGAADDSGLPNDRFFAVRPEGSVSTLKIQRTERGDSAVYLCASSLILGTSGSRDSYNEQFFGPGTRLTVL.

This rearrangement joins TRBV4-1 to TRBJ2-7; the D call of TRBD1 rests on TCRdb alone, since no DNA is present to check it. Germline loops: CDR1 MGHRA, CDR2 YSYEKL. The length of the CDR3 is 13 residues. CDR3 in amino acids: CASSPRVSYEQYF.

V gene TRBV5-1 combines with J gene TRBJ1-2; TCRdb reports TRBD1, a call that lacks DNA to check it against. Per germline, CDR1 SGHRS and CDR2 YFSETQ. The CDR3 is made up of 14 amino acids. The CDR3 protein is CASSLTGQTEGYTF.

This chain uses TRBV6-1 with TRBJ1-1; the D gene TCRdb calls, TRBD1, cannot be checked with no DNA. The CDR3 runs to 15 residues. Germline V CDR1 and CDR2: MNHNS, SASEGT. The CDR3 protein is CASSEEIGGMPEAFF.

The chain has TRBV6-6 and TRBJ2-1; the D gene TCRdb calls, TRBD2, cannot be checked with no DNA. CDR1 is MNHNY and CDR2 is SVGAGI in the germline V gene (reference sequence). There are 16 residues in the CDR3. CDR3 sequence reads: CASSYKGLAGYNEQFF.